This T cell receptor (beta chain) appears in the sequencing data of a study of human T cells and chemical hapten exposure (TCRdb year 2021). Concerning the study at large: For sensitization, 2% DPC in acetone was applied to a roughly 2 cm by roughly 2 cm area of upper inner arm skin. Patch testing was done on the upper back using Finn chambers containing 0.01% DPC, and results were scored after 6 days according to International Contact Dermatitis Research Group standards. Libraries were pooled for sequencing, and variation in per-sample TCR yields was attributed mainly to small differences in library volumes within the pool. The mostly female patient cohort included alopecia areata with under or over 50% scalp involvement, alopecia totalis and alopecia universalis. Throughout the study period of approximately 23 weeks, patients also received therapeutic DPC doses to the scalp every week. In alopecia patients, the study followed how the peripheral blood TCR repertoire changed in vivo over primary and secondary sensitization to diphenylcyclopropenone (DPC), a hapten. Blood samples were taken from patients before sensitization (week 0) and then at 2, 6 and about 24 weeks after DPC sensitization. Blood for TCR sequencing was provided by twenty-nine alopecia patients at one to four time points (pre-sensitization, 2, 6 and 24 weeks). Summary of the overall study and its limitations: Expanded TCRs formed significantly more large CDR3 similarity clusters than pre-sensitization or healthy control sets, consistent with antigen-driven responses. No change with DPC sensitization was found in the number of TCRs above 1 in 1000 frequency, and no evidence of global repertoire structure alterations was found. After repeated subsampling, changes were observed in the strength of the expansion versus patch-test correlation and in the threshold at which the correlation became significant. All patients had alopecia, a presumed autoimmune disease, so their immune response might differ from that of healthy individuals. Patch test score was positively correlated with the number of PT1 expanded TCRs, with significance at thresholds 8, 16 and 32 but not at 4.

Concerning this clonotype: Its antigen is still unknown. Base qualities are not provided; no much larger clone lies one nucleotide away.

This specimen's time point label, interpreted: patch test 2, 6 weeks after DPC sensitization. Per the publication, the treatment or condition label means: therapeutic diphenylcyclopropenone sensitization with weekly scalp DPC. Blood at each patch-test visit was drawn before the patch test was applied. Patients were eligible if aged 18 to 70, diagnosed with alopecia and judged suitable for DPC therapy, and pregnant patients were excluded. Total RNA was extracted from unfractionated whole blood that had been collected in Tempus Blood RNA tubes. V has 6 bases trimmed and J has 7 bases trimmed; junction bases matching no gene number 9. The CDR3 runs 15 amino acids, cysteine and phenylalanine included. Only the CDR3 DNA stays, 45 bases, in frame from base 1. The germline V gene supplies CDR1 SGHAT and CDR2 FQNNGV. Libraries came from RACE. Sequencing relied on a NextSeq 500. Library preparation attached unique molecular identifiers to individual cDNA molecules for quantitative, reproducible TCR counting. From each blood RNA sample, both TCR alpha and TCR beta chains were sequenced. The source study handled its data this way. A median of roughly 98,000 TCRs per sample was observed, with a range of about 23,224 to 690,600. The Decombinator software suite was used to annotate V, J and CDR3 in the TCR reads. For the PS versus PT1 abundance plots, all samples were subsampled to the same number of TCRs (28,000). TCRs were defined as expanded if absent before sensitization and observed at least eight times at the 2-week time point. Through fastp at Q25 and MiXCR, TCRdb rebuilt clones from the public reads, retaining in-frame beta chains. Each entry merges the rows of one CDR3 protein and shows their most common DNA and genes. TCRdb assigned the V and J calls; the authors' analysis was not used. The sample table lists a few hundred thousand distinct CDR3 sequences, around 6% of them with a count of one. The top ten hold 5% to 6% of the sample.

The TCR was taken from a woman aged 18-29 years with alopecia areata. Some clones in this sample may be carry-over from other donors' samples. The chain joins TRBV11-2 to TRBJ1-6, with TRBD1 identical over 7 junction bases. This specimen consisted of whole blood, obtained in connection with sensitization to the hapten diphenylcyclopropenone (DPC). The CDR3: CASSPPGQENSPLHF. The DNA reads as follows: TGTGCCAGCAGTCCACCTGGACAGGAGAATTCACCCCTCCACTTT.